The clone carrying this TCR beta chain was counted only a few times. Antigen unknown. This specimen belongs to a study of beta chain features in type 1 diabetes. Study conclusions and caveats: PCR might preferentially amplify shorter templates, equally in patients and controls. Compared to healthy donors, patients appeared to have naive, central memory and Treg TCRB repertoires that were more alike.

Since all of the isolated RNA was reverse transcribed, expressed TCRB transcripts were what got sequenced. Some 3.3 million reads per sample on average were obtained from naive, central memory and regulatory T cell samples. Sequencing was performed with immunoSEQ multiplex PCR; in TCRdb, only in-frame clones are kept and a portion is missing. The sample lists about 360,000 clones, over 10% seen once, with approximately 0.015% in the top ten. The CDR3 spans 14 residues. Per germline, CDR1 SQVTM and CDR2 ANQGSEA. Deletions cut 3 bases from V and 1 base from J, with 12 bases between. The clonotype comes from a man aged 18 to 29 in good health. V is TRBV29-1 and J is TRBJ2-5; D gene unclear. The specimen was naive CD4+ T cells from blood. The CDR3: CSVDPTYGQETQYF. CDR3 DNA sequence: TGCAGCGTTGACCCAACTTATGGCCAAGAGACCCAGTACTTC.